The rows below give T cell receptor beta chains drawn from one sample of a study of Ad26.COV2.S vaccination and SARS-CoV-2 variants. Generated by immunoSEQ multiplex PCR, the TCRdb table keeps only in-frame clones and is missing some. The sample lists around 300,000 clones; approximately 86% were seen once. Sequences were derived from peripheral blood, sampled in a trial of Ad26.COV2.S vaccine versus placebo. The receptor source for this set is a person aged 18-65 years who received the Ad26.COV2.S COVID-19 vaccine or a placebo. Each CDR3 is given with its conserved first and last residue. Fields, in order: J gene, clone size, V gene, CDR3 protein. Not all rows give a size; the values are once, few, many and, for expanded clones, a class.

TRBJ1-4 | many | TRBV30 | CAWRTGTGGVGQKLFF
TRBJ2-5 | - | TRBV5-6 | CASSLRDIDIGRTQYF
TRBJ1-1 | - | TRBV7-2 | CASSLAGREAFF
TRBJ1-5 | few | TRBV4-1 | CASTRFWLDNQPQHF
TRBJ1-5 | - | TRBV10-2 | CASSDPPDQPQHF
TRBJ1-6 | - | TRBV28 | CASTTPTNSPLHF
TRBJ2-5 | - | TRBV7-6 | CASSPPGVVPQETQYF
TRBJ2-7 | - | TRBV10-3 | CAISGQGSYEQYF
TRBJ2-2 | - | TRBV25-1 | CASSEVGDLSTGELFF
TRBJ2-1 | few | TRBV5-1 | CASSLRAGRNEQFF
TRBJ2-1 | - | TRBV19 | CASSTGGYNEQFF
TRBJ2-3 | - | TRBV2 | CASSTGTHGTDTQYF
TRBJ1-3 | - | TRBV30 | CAWNQGDSGNTIYF
TRBJ1-3 | - | TRBV10-3 | CAIRAPPGQQPRGNTIYF
TRBJ2-3 | - | TRBV19 | CASTGLRTDTQYF
TRBJ1-1 | few | TRBV10-1 | CASSDQAEAFF
TRBJ2-2 | - | TRBV4-1 | CASSQIPGELFF
TRBJ1-2 | - | TRBV7-2 | CASSLETGINYGYTF
TRBJ1-2 | once | TRBV6-2/TRBV6-3 | CASSYEGQGHRRNYGYTF
TRBJ1-5 | - | TRBV2 | CASSLDRGHQPQHF
TRBJ2-2 | few | TRBV7-2 | CASSFGGRENTGELFF
TRBJ2-1 | - | TRBV4-3 | CASSQGILSYNEQFF
TRBJ2-3 | - | TRBV19 | CASSIDGQGGTDTQYF
TRBJ2-7 | once | TRBV15 | CATSRVYQNEQYF
TRBJ2-7 | - | TRBV28 | CASSLEGLSYEQYF
TRBJ2-1 | - | TRBV7-6 | CASSISGGYNEQFF
TRBJ2-7 | - | TRBV5-4 | CASSLSGLAGESEYF
TRBJ2-1 | - | TRBV5-4 | CASSPSSGSYNEQFF
TRBJ1-1 | - | TRBV5-5 | CASSLDTEAFF
TRBJ2-1 | - | TRBV11-3 | CASSLSGQGGYNEQFF
TRBJ2-5 | - | TRBV9 | CASSVGGLAGVETQYF
TRBJ1-5 | - | TRBV7-9 | CASSPSGQSNQPQHF
TRBJ1-5 | - | TRBV3-1/TRBV3-2 | CASSQRQWGNSNQPQHF
TRBJ1-5 | - | TRBV28 | CASSVTGVQPQHF
TRBJ2-2 | - | TRBV10-1 | CASSEDSTNTGELFF
TRBJ2-7 | - | TRBV6-5 | CASSYYASGGYEQYF
TRBJ2-7 | - | TRBV28 | CASLDREGYEQYF
TRBJ2-1 | once | TRBV21-1 | CASSKKWTSDNEQFF
TRBJ2-7 | - | TRBV2 | CASSRDGYEQYF
TRBJ1-4 | - | TRBV2 | CASSEVSISSFGEKLFF
TRBJ2-5 | - | TRBV19 | CASTDSGTAGETQYF
TRBJ2-4 | - | TRBV7-9 | CASSSLPGTGENIQYF
TRBJ2-3 | - | TRBV24-1 | CATSDPRTADTQYF
TRBJ2-5 | - | TRBV19 | CASSIGTGQETQYF
TRBJ2-1 | - | TRBV4-3 | CASSQVGGQPGLNEQFF
TRBJ2-1 | - | TRBV6-6 | CASRRQGNEQFF
TRBJ2-3 | once | TRBV18 | CASSPQGASTDTQYF
TRBJ1-6 | - | TRBV4-3 | CASSQDPGYSGSPLHF
TRBJ1-6 | - | TRBV27 | CKGPHNSPLHF
TRBJ1-1 | once | TRBV6-2/TRBV6-3 | CASSYSRGQNTEAFF
TRBJ1-3 | - | TRBV19 | CASSRGGPSSSGNTIYF
TRBJ1-5 | - | TRBV28 | CASSLSKWDYLRGNQPQHF
TRBJ1-4 | - | TRBV7-6 | CASSLGTGADGEKLFF
TRBJ2-5 | few | TRBV7-8 | CASSLRSSQETQYF
TRBJ1-3 | - | TRBV11-1 | CASSFSRAGNTIYF